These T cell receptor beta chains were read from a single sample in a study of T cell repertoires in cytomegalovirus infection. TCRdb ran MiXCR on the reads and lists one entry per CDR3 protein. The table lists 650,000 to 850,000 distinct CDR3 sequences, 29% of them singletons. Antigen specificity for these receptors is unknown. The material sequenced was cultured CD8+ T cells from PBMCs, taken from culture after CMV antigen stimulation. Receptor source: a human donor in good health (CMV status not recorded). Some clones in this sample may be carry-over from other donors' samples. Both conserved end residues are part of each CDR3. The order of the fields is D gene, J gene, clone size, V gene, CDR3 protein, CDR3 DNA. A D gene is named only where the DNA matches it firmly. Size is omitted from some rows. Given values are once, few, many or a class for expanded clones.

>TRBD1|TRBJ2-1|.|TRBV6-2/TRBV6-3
CASSYSRAGGYNEQFF
TGTGCCAGCAGTTACTCTAGGGCAGGGGGTTACAATGAGCAGTTCTTC
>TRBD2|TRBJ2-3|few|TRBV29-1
CSVEDFVAGGTDTQYF
TGCAGCGTTGAAGATTTCGTAGCGGGCGGCACAGATACGCAGTATTTT
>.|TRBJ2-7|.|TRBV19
CASSMAGPYEQYF
TGTGCCAGTAGTATGGCTGGGCCCTACGAGCAGTACTTC
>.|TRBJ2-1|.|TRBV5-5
CASSLVSGGGNEQFF
TGTGCCAGCAGCTTGGTGTCAGGGGGAGGGAATGAGCAGTTCTTC
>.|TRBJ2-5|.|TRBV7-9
CASSLEGMGTQYF
TGTGCCAGCAGCTTAGAGGGGATGGGGACCCAGTACTTC
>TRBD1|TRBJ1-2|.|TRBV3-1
CASSQRKGQFNGYTF
TGTGCCAGCAGCCAACGGAAGGGACAGTTCAATGGCTACACCTTC
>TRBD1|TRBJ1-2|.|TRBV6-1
CASSVPGGLYGYTF
TGTGCCAGCAGCGTCCCAGGGGGACTCTATGGCTACACCTTC
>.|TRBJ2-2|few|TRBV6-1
CASSEWSGQDTGELFF
TGTGCCAGCAGTGAATGGTCGGGACAAGACACCGGGGAGCTGTTTTTT
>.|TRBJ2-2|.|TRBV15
CATSTPRRAPNTGELFF
TGTGCCACCAGCACTCCTCGAAGGGCCCCGAACACCGGGGAGCTGTTTTTT
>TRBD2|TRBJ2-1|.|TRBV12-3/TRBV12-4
CASSSLAGELNEQFF
TGTGCCAGCAGTTCCCTAGCGGGGGAACTCAATGAGCAGTTCTTC
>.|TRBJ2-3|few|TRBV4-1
CASSLPGTQYSTDTQYF
TGCGCCAGCAGCCTTCCCGGGACCCAATATAGCACAGATACGCAGTATTTT
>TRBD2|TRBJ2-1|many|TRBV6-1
CASRGLAGGPLQFF
TGTGCCAGCAGGGGACTAGCGGGGGGGCCCTTGCAGTTCTTC
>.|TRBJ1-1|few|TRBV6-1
CASSEWRHSNTEAFF
TGTGCCAGCAGTGAATGGAGGCACTCGAACACTGAAGCTTTCTTT
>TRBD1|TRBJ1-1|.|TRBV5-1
CASSLEDRVVPTRPTEAFF
TGCGCCAGCAGCTTGGAAGACAGGGTTGTCCCAACCCGGCCCACTGAAGCTTTCTTT